Below, 10 T cell receptor beta chains from the same sample are listed, as sequenced in a study of shared clonotypes between healthy human individuals. Using immunoSEQ multiplex PCR, the repertoire was profiled, and TCRdb retains in-frame clones only, with some absent. This sample has about 460,000 clones, with over 60% found just once. Input material: PBMCs. These receptors originate from a woman in her thirties or forties in good health. Some clones in this sample may be carry-over from other donors' samples.

This clone was seen just once. This chain uses TRBV21-1 with TRBJ1-4. TRBV21-1 represents a pseudogene. The CDR3 runs to 17 residues. The CDR3 coding sequence is TGTGCCAGCAGCACCCCCCAGACGGCAGCAACTAATGAAAAACTGTTTTTT. It codes for CASSTPQTAATNEKLFF.

The chain employs TRBV19 and TRBJ2-7, with 7 nucleotides matching TRBD2. Germline V lookup: CDR1 LNHDA, CDR2 SQIVND (reference sequence). The CDR3 consists of 13 residues. J gave up 3 bases and V 5 bases, and 4 bases lay outside the gene matches. The CDR3 sequence: CASSRRENYEQYF. The CDR3 region has the DNA TGTGCCAGTAGTCGGCGGGAGAACTACGAGCAGTACTTC. The full variable domain, in which reference TRBV19 and TRBJ2-7 provide the parts outside the CDR3, is DGGITQSPKYLFRKEGQNVTLSCEQNLNHDAMYWYRQDPGQGLRLIYYSQIVNDFQKGDIAEGYSVSREKKESFPLTVTSAQKNPTAFYLCASSRRENYEQYFGPGTRLTVT.

The chain carries TRBV28 and TRBJ2-1, with D hard to call. CDR3 length equals 16 residues. Germline-derived CDR1 and CDR2 are MDHEN and SYDVKM. Between the trimmed V and J ends, which lost 5 bases and 6 bases, there was a span of 20 bases. The CDR3 region has the DNA TGTGCCAGCAGTCTTCCGGGTCTCTCTGTAGGCAATGAGCAGTTCTTC. Translation: CASSLPGLSVGNEQFF.

The rearrangement uses TRBV5-1 and TRBJ2-1; no firm D call. This CDR3 is 14 amino acids long. Trimming took 0 bases from V and 6 from J, leaving 10 bases between them. CDR1 and CDR2 from the germline V gene are SGHRS and YFSETQ. The CDR3 region is CASSLDSRINEQFF. The DNA of the CDR3 is TGCGCCAGCAGCTTGGATTCTAGGATCAATGAGCAGTTCTTC.

V and J are TRBV19 and TRBJ2-6; possible D gene TRBD1, 7 bases. The V end was cut by 3 bases, the J end by 3 bases, with 12 bases between. The CDR3 has 16 amino acids. Germline loops: CDR1 LNHDA, CDR2 SQIVND (reference sequence). DNA of the CDR3: TGTGCCAGTAGTATCAGGGGGGCAAGTGGGGCCAACGTCCTGACTTTC. It is translated as CASSIRGASGANVLTF.

This clone has just one count. The chain uses TRBV30 and TRBJ2-7, with TRBD2 matching over 8 bases. J lost 2 bases, V lost 5 bases, and 8 bases had no gene match. This CDR3 region has 14 residues. Per the germline V gene, CDR1 is GTSNPN and CDR2 is SVGIG (reference sequence). The chain's CDR3 is CAWRPGRAAYEQYF. CDR3 nucleotides: TGTGCCTGGCGCCCCGGGAGGGCGGCCTACGAGCAGTACTTC.

This clone appeared a few times. The rearrangement joins TRBV5-4 to TRBJ1-1, with a possible D match to TRBD1 (6 bases). The CDR3 extends over 15 amino acids. CDR1 and CDR2 (germline): SGHNT, YYREEE (reference sequence). V shed 1 base and J shed 5 bases, with 15 bases lying between them. The DNA of the CDR3 is TGTGCCAGCAGCTTGACTAGGGGGGTGGTGACTGAAGCTTTCTTT. Its protein product is CASSLTRGVVTEAFF.

Worth noting for this clone: This sample also contains other DNA sequences that code for the same CDR3. The rearrangement uses TRBV18 and TRBJ2-7, with D uncertain. CDR3 length: 13 residues. CDR1 KGHSH and CDR2 LQKENI come from the germline V gene. Trimming cost V 2 bases and J 3 bases, with 8 bases left between them. The CDR3 loop is CASSPFGSYEQYF. CDR3 in DNA: TGTGCCAGCTCACCATTCGGCAGCTACGAGCAGTACTTC.

Comments on this clone: The junction differs from germline at one of its ends, possibly a read error. The rearrangement links TRBV25-1 to TRBJ2-7; D is possibly TRBD2 (5 bases). The CDR3 extends over 15 amino acids. Germline V lookup: CDR1 MGHDK, CDR2 SYGVNS. The CDR3 DNA reads TGTGCCAGCAGCCCAGTGGAATGGGGAGTGGGTTTCTTAAACTTC. It is translated as CASSPVEWGVGFLNF.

This chain links TRBV2 with TRBJ2-5; perhaps D is TRBD1 or TRBD2 (7 bases each). CDR1 and CDR2 (germline): SNHLY, FYNNEI. V lost 4 bases and J lost 4, with 16 bases in between. CDR3 length equals 15 residues. This chain's CDR3 is CASSAEGGGGETQYF. The CDR3 bases are TGTGCCAGCAGTGCGGAAGGGGGCGGGGGAGAGACCCAGTACTTC.